This entry lists 24 T cell receptor beta chains sequenced from one sample in a study of type 1 and type 2 diabetes patients. PCR was run on genomic DNA. Multiplex PCR with 30 forward and 13 reverse primers amplified the TCR beta CDR3. MiXCR, applied by TCRdb to the multiplex PCR reads, yields one record per CDR3 protein. Here the sample spans 250,000 or so distinct CDR3 sequences, more than 45% being singletons. Sequenced sample: peripheral blood mononuclear cells (PBMCs). The receptors derive from a man younger than 35 with type 2 diabetes.

The chain has TRBV19 and TRBJ1-5; possibly TRBD1 for D (5 bases). The germline gives CDR1 LNHDA, CDR2 SQIVND (reference sequence). The CDR3 contains 15 residues. Trimming left V 3 bases short and J 5 bases short, with 14 bases between. DNA of the CDR3: TGTGCCAGTAGTATCTTGGGCCCGGGGGATCAGCCCCAGCATTTT. Translation gives CASSILGPGDQPQHF.

The chain recombines TRBV2 with TRBJ2-3; D may be TRBD2 (5 bases). CDR1 SNHLY and CDR2 FYNNEI come from the germline V gene. This CDR3 spans 14 amino acids. Trimming left V 6 bases short and J 5 bases short, with 15 bases between. The CDR3 loop is CASRFGSAGDTQYF. The CDR3 DNA follows: TGTGCCAGCAGGTTTGGATCGGCGGGAGATACGCAGTATTTT.

The CDR3 loop is CASGTLPIPNSYEQYF. In nucleotides, the CDR3 is TGTGCTAGTGGTACTCTACCTATACCAAACTCCTACGAGCAGTACTTC. V gene TRBV12-5 combines with J gene TRBJ2-7; no clear D. Trimming pared 5 bases from V and 0 bases from J, leaving 17 bases between. This CDR3 region has 16 residues. CDR1 and CDR2 from the germline V gene are LGHNT and FRNRAP.

For this clonotype: A much larger clone is a single base away; this may be a read error. Without the conserved terminal phenylalanine or tryptophan, this CDR3 likely stems from a read error. The chain links TRBV19 to TRBJ1-6; D not certain. Germline CDR1 and CDR2: LNHDA and SQIVND (reference sequence). CDR3 size: 13 residues. V was pared by 2 bases and J by 13 bases, with 12 bases between. The CDR3 DNA follows: TGTGCCAGTAGTATACAGCCAGCGTCGCCCCTCCACTCT. Residues: CASSIQPASPLHS.

The chain recombines TRBV7-9 with TRBJ2-7, with a tentative D call TRBD1 (5 bases). There are 13 residues in the CDR3. V gave up 5 bases and J gave up 6 bases, with 14 bases separating them. Germline CDR1 is SEHNR and CDR2 is FQNEAQ (reference sequence). The CDR3 DNA follows: TGTGCCAGCAGCCAGGGCGGATTGGGCGAGCAGTACTTC. The encoded protein is CASSQGGLGEQYF.

This clonotype was seen ten or more times. The chain is built from TRBV25-1 and TRBJ2-3; TRBD1 aligns across 7 bases. The CDR3 covers 13 residues. Germline assignment: CDR1 MGHDK and CDR2 SYGVNS. After removal of 5 bases from V and 4 bases from J, the junction contained 3 bases not matched to a gene. The CDR3 spells CASSPGQSDTQYF. For the CDR3, the DNA is TGTGCCAGCAGTCCGGGACAGTCAGATACGCAGTATTTT. Together with reference TRBV25-1 and TRBJ2-3, the CDR3 gives the full variable domain: EADIYQTPRYLVIGTGKKITLECSQTMGHDKMYWYQQDPGMELHLIHYSYGVNSTEKGDLSSESTVSRIRTEHFPLTLESARPSHTSQYLCASSPGQSDTQYFGPGTRLTVL.

This clonotype was recorded a few times. V and J are TRBV6-6 and TRBJ1-1, with a tentative D call TRBD1 (5 bases). The CDR3 contains 15 residues. Per germline, CDR1 MNHNY and CDR2 SVGAGI (reference sequence). Trimming cost V 0 bases and J 0 bases, with 8 bases left between them. The chain's CDR3 is CASSYSRDLNTEAFF. For the CDR3, the DNA is TGTGCCAGCAGTTACTCTCGGGACCTGAACACTGAAGCTTTCTTT.

The chain recombines TRBV12-5 with TRBJ2-5; D call uncertain. V gave up 0 bases and J gave up 5 bases, with 4 bases separating them. The CDR3 has 12 residues. CDR1 LGHNT and CDR2 FRNRAP come from the germline V gene. CDR3 nucleotide sequence: TGTGCTAGTGGTTTGGTATCCGAGACCCAGTACTTC. It encodes CASGLVSETQYF. Full variable domain (rest looked up from reference TRBV12-5 and TRBJ2-5): DARVTQTPRHKVTEMGQEVTMRCQPILGHNTVFWYRQTMMQGLELLAYFRNRAPLDDSGMPKDRFSAEMPDATLATLKIQPSEPRDSAVYFCASGLVSETQYFGPGTRLLVL.

This chain joins TRBV28 and TRBJ2-7; 7 positions agree with TRBD1. The assigned J gene may be wrong: the sequence end matches TRBJ2-1 better. Looked up from germline, CDR1 is MDHEN and CDR2 is SYDVKM. CDR3 length: 12 residues. CDR3 amino acids: CASSLTGDEQFF. Here the CDR3 DNA reads TGTGCCAGCAGCCTAACAGGGGATGAGCAGTTCTTC.

This rearrangement joins TRBV13 to TRBJ1-6; D is ambiguous. The CDR3 has 13 amino acids. Trimming stripped 6 bases from V and 7 bases from J, with 10 bases between. Germline V lookup: CDR1 PRHDT, CDR2 FYEKMQ (reference sequence). The DNA for the CDR3 is TGTGCCAGCAGTTACAACGACAATTCACCCCTCCACTTT. Translating it yields CASSYNDNSPLHF.

This clonotype was seen once. The rearrangement links TRBV29-1 to TRBJ1-2, with D hard to call. The CDR3 sequence is 13 residues long. V lost 4 bases to trimming and J lost 0 bases, with 9 bases between them. CDR1 and CDR2 from the germline V gene are SQVTM and ANQGSEA. The CDR3 coding sequence is TGCAGCGTTGCAGCAGGCCCTAACTATGGCTACACCTTC. Protein: CSVAAGPNYGYTF. Drawing the rest from reference TRBV29-1 and TRBJ1-2, the complete variable domain is SAVISQKPSRDICQRGTSLTIQCQVDSQVTMMFWYRQQPGQSLTLIATANQGSEATYESGFVIDKFPISRPNLTFSTLTVSNMSPEDSSIYLCSVAAGPNYGYTFGSGTRLTVV.

In its sample, this clonotype was seen a few times. The chain uses TRBV19 and TRBJ1-2; D is unresolved. CDR1 LNHDA and CDR2 SQIVND come from the germline V gene (reference sequence). The CDR3 is 11 amino acids. V shed 10 bases and J shed 3 bases, with 9 bases lying between them. The CDR3 loop reads CAIITDYGYTF. In nucleotides, the CDR3 is TGTGCCATCATAACAGACTATGGCTACACCTTC.

The chain uses TRBV28 and TRBJ2-7, with 13 bases identical to TRBD2. The V gene end was trimmed by 5 bases and the J gene end by 0 bases; junction bases not matched to a gene: 1. There are 15 residues in the CDR3. Per the germline V gene, CDR1 is MDHEN and CDR2 is SYDVKM. The CDR3 spells CASSRTSGGSYEQYF. CDR3 DNA: TGTGCCAGCAGTAGGACTAGCGGGGGCTCCTACGAGCAGTACTTC.

In its sample, this clonotype was seen a few times. The junction does not match germline at one end; this may be a read error. This chain connects TRBV19 to TRBJ1-2; D gene ambiguous. The CDR3 is 13 residues long. Germline-derived CDR1 and CDR2 are LNHDA and SQIVND (reference sequence). This CDR3 reads CASSIKLNYGYTF. CDR3 DNA sequence: TGTGCCAGTAGTATAAAACTGAACTACGGCTACACCTTC.

The CDR3 region has the DNA TGCAGTGCGAAAAACGCGGGATGCTCCTACGAGCAGTACTTC. Protein sequence: CSAKNAGCSYEQYF. The rearrangement joins TRBV20-1 to TRBJ2-7, with D perhaps matching TRBD2 (6 bases). There are 14 residues in the CDR3. Germline assignment: CDR1 DFQATT and CDR2 SNEGSKA (reference sequence). V lost 6 bases and J 0 bases, leaving 15 bases between the germline ends.

V and J are TRBV28 and TRBJ1-2; 9 nucleotides align to TRBD1. The CDR3 consists of 20 residues. The V gene's germline CDR1 is MDHEN and CDR2 SYDVKM. The V segment lost 6 bases and the J segment 3 bases; nucleotides outside the gene matches: 23. CDR3 residues: CASSFPKGGDRVRDYYGYTF. In DNA, the CDR3 is TGTGCCAGCAGCTTCCCTAAGGGAGGGGACAGGGTTCGGGATTACTATGGCTACACCTTC.

This clonotype has just a few counts. The chain recombines TRBV19 with TRBJ2-3, with 12 bases fitting TRBD1. The germline gives CDR1 LNHDA, CDR2 SQIVND (reference sequence). Losses at the gene ends were 5 bases for V and 4 bases for J; bases not matched to a gene: 4. The CDR3 runs to 15 residues. Written as DNA, the CDR3 is TGTGCCAGTAGTGCGGGACAGGGGGCCCCAGATACGCAGTATTTT. It specifies CASSAGQGAPDTQYF.

This clonotype was observed a handful of times. The J gene is TRBJ2-1, the V gene TRBV6-6; D gene ambiguous. This CDR3 is 13 amino acids long. From germline, CDR1 is MNHNY and CDR2 SVGAGI (reference sequence). The V end was cut by 7 bases, the J end by 5 bases, with 12 bases between. The CDR3 loop is CASTLAPNNEQFF. The CDR3 bases are TGTGCCAGCACCCTGGCTCCAAACAATGAGCAGTTCTTC.

The J gene is TRBJ2-7, the V gene TRBV7-2; D perhaps matches TRBD2 (6 bases). The CDR3 runs to 13 residues. Per germline, CDR1 SGHTA and CDR2 FQGNSA. V shed 0 bases and J shed 7 bases, with 10 bases lying between them. The CDR3 protein is CASSLAWGREQYF. The CDR3 coding sequence is TGTGCCAGCAGCTTAGCGTGGGGGAGGGAGCAGTACTTC.

This chain connects TRBV20-1 to TRBJ1-4; unclear D gene. The CDR3 spans 15 residues. Germline loops: CDR1 DFQATT, CDR2 SNEGSKA (reference sequence). V shed 5 bases and J shed 4 bases, with 17 bases lying between them. The CDR3 region is CSAYGSLLGNEKLFF. CDR3 DNA: TGCAGTGCTTACGGGAGCCTCCTTGGTAATGAAAAACTGTTTTTT.

Concerning this clonotype itself: A much more abundant neighbour one base away suggests this may be a read error. V usage is TRBV7-6 and J usage is TRBJ2-3; possible D gene TRBD1, 5 bases. The CDR3 extends over 16 amino acids. CDR1 SGHVS and CDR2 FNYEAQ come from the germline V gene. The CDR3: CASSLGTSGYTDMQYF. The CDR3 nucleotides are TGTGCCAGCAGCTTAGGCACGTCAGGGTACACAGATATGCAGTATTTT.

The J gene is TRBJ1-1, the V gene TRBV14; D gene uncertain. CDR3 length: 13 residues. The V gene lost 4 bases and the J gene lost 5 bases, with 11 bases spanning the gap. Germline lookup yields CDR1 SGHDN and CDR2 FVKESK. The CDR3 DNA reads TGTGCCAGCAGCCCGGAGAGGGAGACTGAAGCTTTCTTT. Its translation: CASSPERETEAFF.

V usage is TRBV10-1 and J usage is TRBJ2-4; TRBD2 aligns across 7 bases. V lost 3 bases, J lost 5 bases, and 4 bases stayed unmatched. The CDR3 runs 14 residues. Germline assignment: CDR1 WNHNN and CDR2 SYGVQD (reference sequence). Written as DNA, the CDR3 is TGCGCCAGCAGTGACGGGGGGTTGCAAAACATTCAGTACTTC. Protein: CASSDGGLQNIQYF.

This clonotype was observed a handful of times. The chain has TRBV28 and TRBJ1-1; D may be TRBD1 (6 bases). Germline loops: CDR1 MDHEN, CDR2 SYDVKM. Trimming cost V 7 bases and J 2 bases, with 17 bases left between them. CDR3 length: 15 residues. The CDR3 nucleotides are TGTGCCAGCACCTCCCCTTCGGGGGGCAACACTGAAGCTTTCTTT. This codes for CASTSPSGGNTEAFF.